The 23 T cell receptor beta chains below come from one sample, sequenced in a study of metastatic and nonmetastatic thyroid tumors (dated by TCRdb to about 2020). Libraries came from PCR. Sequencing was carried out with an Illumina HiSeq 4000. TCRdb trimmed the raw reads at Q25, called clones with MiXCR and kept productive beta chains. Here the sample has some 20,000 clones; 28% occur a single time. The ten largest clonotypes hold under 12% of the sample. No treatment had been received by any patient before thyroid surgery. Sequenced input: tumor tissue. The receptor source for this set is a female donor with papillary thyroid cancer or a benign thyroid nodule (not recorded which). Some clones in this sample may be carry-over from other donors' samples.

By sample fraction, this clone is medium-sized. The genes are TRBV27 and TRBJ2-7; 8 positions agree with TRBD2. The CDR3 runs to 16 residues. The V segment lost 4 bases and the J segment 1 base; nucleotides outside the gene matches: 9. The V gene's germline CDR1 is MNHEY and CDR2 SMNVEV (reference sequence). The CDR3 sequence: CASSSHSGIGSYEQYF. The CDR3 DNA is TGTGCCAGCAGTTCGCATAGCGGGATAGGGTCCTACGAGCAGTACTTC.

In its sample, this clone was seen many times. V and J are TRBV29-1 and TRBJ1-2; D not certain. Germline V gene sequence: CDR1 SQVTM, CDR2 ANQGSEA. The CDR3 has 12 residues. The V and J ends lost 5 bases and 4 bases respectively, with 11 bases between them. CDR3 amino acids: CSVWDISYGYTF. CDR3 sequence (DNA): TGCAGCGTTTGGGATATTAGCTATGGCTACACCTTC.

There are many counts of this clone. The V call is TRBV7-9, the J call TRBJ2-5; 10 bases fit TRBD2. Trimming removed 5 bases from V and 1 base from J; junction bases left unmatched: 4. Germline loops: CDR1 SEHNR, CDR2 FQNEAQ (reference sequence). This CDR3 comprises 15 residues. The DNA for the CDR3 is TGTGCCAGCAGCCCTAGGACTAGCGGCCAAGAGACCCAGTACTTC. It translates to CASSPRTSGQETQYF.

This sequence joins TRBV12-5 and TRBJ2-3, with D hard to call. Germline CDR1 reads LGHNT; CDR2 reads FRNRAP. Trimming shortened V by 2 bases and J by 2 bases, and 5 bases separated the two germline ends. This CDR3 is 13 amino acids long. Here the CDR3 DNA reads TGTGCTAGTGGTTTGCCGTACACAGATACGCAGTATTTT. It translates to CASGLPYTDTQYF.

Only a few counts were recorded for this clone. Compared with germline, one end of the junction differs, possibly owing to a read error. The V gene is TRBV24-1, the J gene TRBJ2-5; either TRBD1 or TRBD2 may fit D (5 bases each). Germline CDR1 KGHDR, CDR2 SFDVKD. The CDR3 covers 14 residues. CDR3 in amino acids: CATRGRDPRETKYF. DNA of the CDR3: TGTGCCACCAGAGGAAGGGACCCGAGAGAGACCAAGTACTTC.

In this sample, this clone turned up many times. The genes are TRBV7-9 and TRBJ2-1; D not resolved. V was cut by 2 bases and J by 0 bases, with 8 bases left in between. This CDR3 comprises 15 residues. Germline V gives CDR1 SEHNR, CDR2 FQNEAQ (reference sequence). This CDR3 reads CASSLNPSSYNEQFF. CDR3 nucleotide sequence: TGTGCCAGCAGCTTAAATCCAAGCTCCTACAATGAGCAGTTCTTC.

The genes are TRBV7-3 and TRBJ2-3; TRBD1 might be the D (5 bases). Germline-derived CDR1 and CDR2 are SGHTA and FQGTGA. The V gene lost 4 bases and the J gene lost 2 bases, with 7 bases spanning the gap. CDR3 size: 13 residues. CDR3 sequence reads: CASSWTNTDTQYF. CDR3 DNA: TGTGCCAGCAGCTGGACAAACACAGATACGCAGTATTTT.

In this sample, this clone turned up a few times. The V gene is TRBV6-1, the J gene TRBJ1-3; D ambiguous. V gave up 7 bases and J gave up 3 bases, with 10 bases separating them. Germline-derived CDR1 and CDR2 are MNHNS and SASEGT. The CDR3 loop spans 13 amino acids. The CDR3 DNA is TGTGCCAGCACCCCAGTTAGTGGAAACACCATATATTTT. This codes for CASTPVSGNTIYF.

Details on this clone: A read error may be the cause here, since a much bigger clone is one base away. The same CDR3 also results from other DNA sequences found in this sample. This chain connects TRBV7-3 to TRBJ2-3, with D unresolved. Germline CDR1 reads SGHTA; CDR2 reads FQGTGA. The CDR3 runs 13 residues. DNA for the CDR3: TGTGCCAGCAGCTTAAAGGTCACGGATACCCAGTATTTT. Translation gives CASSLKVTDTQYF.

Only a few counts were recorded for this clone. The rearrangement joins TRBV27 to TRBJ2-2; TRBD2 matches at 9 bases. V trimming: 4 bases; J trimming: 11 bases; junction bases outside the gene matches: 20. The germline V gene encodes CDR1 MNHEY and CDR2 SMNVEV (reference sequence). The CDR3 is made up of 18 amino acids. The CDR3 loop reads CASSYDGAGGPGTVELFF. In DNA form, the CDR3 reads TGTGCCAGCAGTTACGATGGGGCGGGAGGGCCGGGCACCGTTGAGCTGTTTTTT.

The chain has TRBV2 and TRBJ2-7; D might be TRBD1 (6 bases). Germline CDR1 reads SNHLY; CDR2 reads FYNNEI. CDR3 length: 15 amino acids. V lost 6 bases and J lost 4, with 19 bases in between. The CDR3 nucleotides read TGTGCCAGCAGGCAGGGGAGTTTCGGGAATTACGAGCAGTACTTC. Translating gives CASRQGSFGNYEQYF.

CDR3 protein: CAWSLTGLNTEAFF. The CDR3 DNA follows: TGTGCCTGGAGTTTGACAGGGTTGAACACTGAAGCTTTCTTT. The rearrangement links TRBV30 to TRBJ1-1; 7 bases map to TRBD1. The junction had 3 bases not matched to a gene; V was cut back by 2 bases and J by 0 bases. CDR3 size: 14 residues. Germline assignment: CDR1 GTSNPN and CDR2 SVGIG (reference sequence).

J is TRBJ2-1 and V is TRBV9; maybe TRBD2 (7 bases). The CDR3 is 16 residues long. V lost 3 bases and J lost 2, with 15 bases in between. CDR1 SGDLS and CDR2 YYNGEE come from the germline V gene. The CDR3 DNA reads as TGTGCCAGCAGCGAGGGGGGAAGCGGGACCTACAATGAGCAGTTCTTC. This sequence encodes CASSEGGSGTYNEQFF.

This clone appeared a few times. The rearrangement joins TRBV6-1 to TRBJ2-3; 8 bases are shared with TRBD1. J was trimmed by 1 base and V by 11 bases; bases with no gene match: 5. The CDR3 consists of 13 residues. Germline-derived CDR1 and CDR2 are MNHNS and SASEGT. CDR3 DNA: TGTGCCGGAGGGGGACAGGGCACAGATACGCAGTATTTT. It is translated as CAGGGQGTDTQYF.

This clone was detected a few times. The chain employs TRBV28 and TRBJ2-1; TRBD1 agrees at 9 bases. V shed 5 bases, J shed 4 bases, and the junction held 6 bases outside the gene matches. CDR1 is MDHEN and CDR2 is SYDVKM in the germline V gene. The CDR3 is 15 residues long. The CDR3 bases are TGTGCCAGCAGTCTCTCCGGGACAGGGTACAATGAGCAGTTCTTC. Translating gives CASSLSGTGYNEQFF.

The rearrangement uses TRBV18 and TRBJ2-7; D gene uncertain. This CDR3 comprises 14 residues. With 5 bases removed from V and 6 bases from J, the gap between germline ends came to 17 bases. Per germline, CDR1 KGHSH and CDR2 LQKENI. This CDR3 reads CASSSRLTLREQYF. DNA of the CDR3: TGTGCCAGCTCATCGAGACTTACACTACGCGAGCAGTACTTC.

The chain is built from TRBV7-2 and TRBJ1-1, with D hard to call. Germline V gene data show CDR1 as SGHTA and CDR2 as FQGNSA. V was shortened by 1 base and J by 1 base, with 7 bases between the two germline ends. This CDR3 is built from 14 residues. CDR3 amino acids: CASSLGWWNTEAFF. As DNA, the CDR3 is TGTGCCAGCAGCTTAGGGTGGTGGAACACTGAAGCTTTCTTT.

This clone was observed at least ten times. This chain connects TRBV2 to TRBJ2-1; TRBD2 might be the D (5 bases). The CDR3 totals 13 residues. V lost 9 bases to trimming and J lost 7 bases, with 16 bases between them. The germline V gene encodes CDR1 SNHLY and CDR2 FYNNEI. This CDR3 is CASLSGSGNEQFF. CDR3 DNA: TGTGCCAGTTTGAGCGGTTCGGGGAATGAGCAGTTCTTC. Full variable domain (remainder filled in from reference TRBV2 and TRBJ2-1): EPEVTQTPSHQVTQMGQEVILRCVPISNHLYFYWYRQILGQKVEFLVSFYNNEISEKSEIFDDQFSVERPDGSNFTLKIRSTKLEDSAMYFCASLSGSGNEQFFGPGTRLTVL.

The table lists this clone with a few counts. This chain links TRBV19 with TRBJ1-6, with D possibly being TRBD1 (6 bases). With 6 bases removed from V and 2 bases from J, the gap between germline ends came to 8 bases. CDR3 length equals 14 residues. Germline loops: CDR1 LNHDA, CDR2 SQIVND (reference sequence). The CDR3, as DNA: TGTGCCAGTAGGGACAGTACCTATAATTCACCCCTCCACTTT. The encoded protein is CASRDSTYNSPLHF.

By share of the sample, this clone is medium-sized. The chain employs TRBV30 and TRBJ2-6; D unclear. V lost 2 bases and J 2 bases, leaving 7 bases between the germline ends. The V gene's germline CDR1 is GTSNPN and CDR2 SVGIG (reference sequence). The CDR3 totals 14 residues. The CDR3 DNA is TGTGCCTGGAGTCTCATCCCTGGGGCCAACGTCCTGACTTTC. It encodes CAWSLIPGANVLTF.

This clone was seen a few times. The chain joins TRBV27 to TRBJ2-5, with D possibly called TRBD1 or TRBD2 (5 bases each). V was cut by 4 bases and J by 4 bases, with 13 bases left in between. The germline gives CDR1 MNHEY, CDR2 SMNVEV (reference sequence). The CDR3 extends over 14 amino acids. CDR3 nucleotide sequence: TGTGCCAGCAGTTCCTCCGGGACCTTAGAGACCCAGTACTTC. Translating gives CASSSSGTLETQYF.

The chain employs TRBV5-8 and TRBJ2-7; D is possibly TRBD1 (6 bases). This CDR3 is 13 amino acids long. Germline V CDR1 and CDR2: SGHTS, YDEGEE. The germline V and J ends were trimmed by 4 bases and 4 bases, with 12 bases remaining between them. The CDR3 sequence is CASSPGDAYEQYF. The CDR3 nucleotides are TGTGCCAGCAGCCCAGGGGACGCTTACGAGCAGTACTTC.

Comments on this clone: Other nucleotide sequences in the sample specify the same CDR3. The genes are TRBV7-9 and TRBJ2-3, with D unclear. Per the germline V gene, CDR1 is SEHNR and CDR2 is FQNEAQ (reference sequence). Trimming left V 2 bases short and J 4 bases short, with 10 bases between. This CDR3 is 14 amino acids long. CDR3 coding DNA: TGTGCCAGCAGCTTATTCCTCGGTCCAGATACGCAGTATTTT. It encodes CASSLFLGPDTQYF.